This T cell receptor beta chain was observed in a study of T cells expressing NK-cell markers. Overall study: Beta-chain profiling covered CD3+CD56+NKG2C+, CD3+CD56+NKG2C- and CD3+CD56-NKG2C+ sorted subsets.

Per the germline V gene, CDR1 is DFQATT and CDR2 is SNEGSKA (reference sequence). The CDR3 extends over 17 amino acids. Study findings and constraints: Dominant NKG2C+ clonotypes made up about 1.0-8% of CD8+ T cells in six donors.

Concerning this clonotype itself: No antigen is known for it.

Using the 5' RACE reads, TCRdb records one entry per CDR3 protein without DNA. The sample table sets out around 380,000 distinct CDR3 sequences. The chain recombines TRBV20-1 with TRBJ2-7; TCRdb designates TRBD2, a call that cannot be tested without DNA. Sequenced sample: blood T cells: a sorted CD56 or NKG2C T cell subset, CD4+ or CD8+ T cells, or bulk PBMC T cells (not recorded which). The receptor comes from a woman aged 45-59 years in good health. CDR3 protein: CSARGRLLLAGPYEQYF.